These 12 T cell receptor beta chains were sequenced from one sample in a study of shared clonotypes between healthy human individuals. Libraries were prepared by immunoSEQ multiplex PCR; TCRdb keeps only in-frame clonotypes and omits some of them. The sample shows 1,400,000 or so clones, approximately 98.5% of them seen only once. Sequencing was performed on naive CD4+ T cells sorted from blood. The subset: CD45RA+ positively selected. The receptors originated from a man aged 30 to 45 in good health.

This clone was observed a single time. This chain joins TRBV6-5 and TRBJ2-7, with D tentatively TRBD1 or TRBD2 (5 bases each). Germline assignment: CDR1 MNHEY and CDR2 SVGAGI. Trimming took off 2 bases at V and 8 bases at J, with 19 bases between the two ends. The CDR3 contains 15 residues. In DNA form, the CDR3 reads TGTGCCAGCAGTTACGGGGCTAGCTCCTACGAGAAGCAGTACTTC. It translates to CASSYGASSYEKQYF.

V is TRBV5-1 and J is TRBJ2-7; D gene ambiguous. Germline values: CDR1 SGHRS, CDR2 YFSETQ. V shed 3 bases and J shed 2 bases, with 12 bases lying between them. This CDR3 comprises 14 residues. The CDR3 DNA follows: TGCGCCAGCAGCTCGACAAAAGGCCCCTACGAGCAGTACTTC. Translated: CASSSTKGPYEQYF.

This chain links TRBV29-1 with TRBJ2-7; D gene unclear. Trimming removed 2 bases at V and 6 bases at J, with 14 bases between. The CDR3 spans 13 residues. Germline CDR1 is SQVTM and CDR2 is ANQGSEA. CDR3 sequence: CSVEKGKRSEQYF. The CDR3 DNA sequence: TGCAGCGTTGAAAAAGGTAAACGGTCCGAGCAGTACTTC.

V gene TRBV7-3 combines with J gene TRBJ2-1; D unresolved. V lost 3 bases and J 0 bases, leaving 9 bases between the germline ends. Germline V gives CDR1 SGHTA, CDR2 FQGTGA. This CDR3 spans 15 amino acids. CDR3 sequence reads: CASSFVSSSYNEQFF. CDR3 coding DNA: TGTGCCAGCAGCTTCGTTTCTAGCTCCTACAATGAGCAGTTCTTC.

The chain has TRBV10-1 and TRBJ2-5; tentative D call: TRBD1 (6 bases). Between the trimmed V and J ends, which lost 9 bases and 2 bases, there was a span of 16 bases. Germline values: CDR1 WNHNN, CDR2 SYGVQD (reference sequence). This CDR3 is built from 14 residues. DNA of the CDR3: TGCGCCAGTGGGGGTAGAGGACAGCAAGAGACCCAGTACTTC. Residues: CASGGRGQQETQYF.

The chain has TRBV5-5 and TRBJ1-2; D is ambiguous. Germline CDR1 is SGHKS and CDR2 is YYEKEE (reference sequence). V gave up 2 bases and J gave up 2 bases, with 7 bases separating them. This CDR3 has 13 amino acids. The CDR3 DNA sequence: TGTGCCAGCAGCTTACCAGTCAACTATGGCTACACCTTC. This gives the protein CASSLPVNYGYTF.

The chain uses TRBV27 and TRBJ2-2; TRBD2 matches 11 bases. V shed 8 bases and J 6 bases; nucleotides not matched to a gene: 8. Germline CDR1 reads MNHEY; CDR2 reads SMNVEV (reference sequence). The CDR3 extends over 15 amino acids. CDR3 protein: CASHLAGGPSGELFF. The DNA of the CDR3 is TGTGCCAGCCATTTAGCGGGAGGGCCCTCCGGGGAGCTGTTTTTT.

This chain joins TRBV5-4 and TRBJ2-7, with a possible D match to TRBD1 (6 bases). V was cut by 0 bases and J by 6 bases, with 13 bases left in between. The CDR3 has 14 amino acids. Germline loops: CDR1 SGHNT, CDR2 YYREEE (reference sequence). CDR3 nucleotide sequence: TGTGCCAGCAGCTTGGCTCCCAGGGGCCGCGAGCAGTACTTC. Encoded protein: CASSLAPRGREQYF.

Written as DNA, the CDR3 is TGTGCCAGTAGTATAGCAGGACGGTTGGTTTACGAGCAGTACTTC. This gives the protein CASSIAGRLVYEQYF. The genes are TRBV19 and TRBJ2-7; D gene ambiguous. Germline V CDR1 and CDR2: LNHDA, SQIVND (reference sequence). Trimming shortened V by 1 base and J by 4 bases, and 14 bases separated the two germline ends. The CDR3 loop spans 15 amino acids.

This sequence joins TRBV6-6 and TRBJ2-7; D unclear. The V and J ends lost 2 bases and 0 bases respectively, with 11 bases between them. CDR3 size: 15 residues. The germline gives CDR1 MNHNY, CDR2 SVGAGI (reference sequence). The CDR3 loop is CASSYGHPSSYEQYF. The CDR3 bases are TGTGCCAGCAGTTACGGGCACCCGAGCTCCTACGAGCAGTACTTC.

J is TRBJ2-1 and V is TRBV6-1; TRBD2 aligns across 14 bases. The CDR3 loop spans 15 amino acids. Germline V gene lookup returns CDR1 MNHNS and CDR2 SASEGT. V shed 5 bases and J 5 bases; nucleotides not matched to a gene: 2. DNA of the CDR3: TGTGCCAGCAGTCGACTAGCGGGAGGGAACAATGAGCAGTTCTTC. This translates into CASSRLAGGNNEQFF.

V and J are TRBV30 and TRBJ2-1; TRBD2 agrees at 8 bases. The germline V gene has CDR1 GTSNPN and CDR2 SVGIG (reference sequence). CDR3 length equals 15 residues. Germline trimming cut 4 bases from V and 0 bases from J; bases unmatched to any gene: 5. The CDR3 bases are TGTGCCTGGATTGGACTAGCAGCCTCCTACAATGAGCAGTTCTTC. Protein sequence: CAWIGLAASYNEQFF.